This T cell receptor beta chain was found in a study of blood T cell repertoires in COVID-19. In the study overall: Specimens from acute and convalescent COVID-19 originated in the United States, Italy and Spain. Sources were T cells, B-cell-depleted T cells, or PBMCs; the material itself was cDNA or gDNA.

During the 2 weeks before they entered the study, exposed participants had met someone with a PCR-confirmed or clinician-diagnosed COVID-19 case. The authors' processing: Nucleated cell number was recorded as an estimate derived from reference gene primer amplification. Profiling relied on immunoSEQ multiplex PCR, and the TCRdb table lists in-frame clones only, not all of them. The V and J calls and the clone size are those of that table, but D and trimming were determined from the DNA. In the table there are roughly 400,000 clones, about 88% of which are singletons. The sample comprised PBMCs or T cells enriched from blood (not recorded which). This receptor was identified in a woman aged 18-29 years who had been exposed to COVID-19.

For the CDR3, the DNA is TGTGCCAGCAGGCCAGGGGGTCCACCCCTCCACTTT. Its translation is CASRPGGPPLHF. The chain carries TRBV28 and TRBJ1-6; TRBD1 aligns across 7 bases. V trimming: 6 bases; J trimming: 11 bases; junction bases outside the gene matches: 4. CDR3 length: 12 amino acids. Germline V gene data show CDR1 as MDHEN and CDR2 as SYDVKM.